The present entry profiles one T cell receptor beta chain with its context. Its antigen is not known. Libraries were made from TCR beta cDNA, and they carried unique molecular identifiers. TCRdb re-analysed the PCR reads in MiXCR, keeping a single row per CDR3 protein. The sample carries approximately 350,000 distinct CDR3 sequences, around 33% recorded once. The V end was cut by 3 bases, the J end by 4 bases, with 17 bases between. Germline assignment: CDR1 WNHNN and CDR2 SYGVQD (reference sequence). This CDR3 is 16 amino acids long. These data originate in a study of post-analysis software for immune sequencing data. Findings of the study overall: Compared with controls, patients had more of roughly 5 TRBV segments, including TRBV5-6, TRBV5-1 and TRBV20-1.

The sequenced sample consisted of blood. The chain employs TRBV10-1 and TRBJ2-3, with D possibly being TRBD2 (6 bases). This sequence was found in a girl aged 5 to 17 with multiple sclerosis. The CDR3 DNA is TGCGCCAGCAGTGATCCCGTGCGGGGCGGCGCAGATACGCAGTATTTT. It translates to CASSDPVRGGADTQYF.